Listed below are T cell receptor beta chains from one sample, sequenced in a study of blood T cell repertoires in COVID-19. TCRdb keeps only in-frame clones here, not all; method: immunoSEQ multiplex PCR. There are tens of thousands of clones in the sample; around 90% occur only once, and around 0.47% lies in the top ten. The sequenced material came from peripheral blood. The receptor source for this set is a man aged 50-60 years with COVID-19, enrolled during active disease. Both conserved end residues are part of each CDR3. Fields, in order: CDR3 length, clone size, D gene, J gene, V gene, CDR3 protein, CDR3 DNA. The D gene is left open where the match is weak. Expanded clones get a size class; other rows say once, few or many, or leave the size out.

cdr3_length: 17; clone_size: NA; d_call: TRBD1; j_call: TRBJ1-5; v_call: TRBV4-3; cdr3_aa: CASSQEQGWGSNQPQHF; cdr3_nt: TGCGCCAGCAGCCAAGAACAGGGGTGGGGAAGCAATCAGCCCCAGCATTTT
cdr3_length: 15; clone_size: NA; d_call: TRBD1; j_call: TRBJ1-4; v_call: TRBV7-2; cdr3_aa: CASSFRGPESEKLFF; cdr3_nt: TGTGCCAGCAGCTTCAGGGGGCCAGAAAGTGAAAAACTGTTTTTT
cdr3_length: 14; clone_size: NA; d_call: NA; j_call: TRBJ1-1; v_call: TRBV6-2/TRBV6-3; cdr3_aa: CASSYSRGNTEAFF; cdr3_nt: TGTGCCAGCAGTTACTCGAGAGGGAACACTGAAGCTTTCTTT
cdr3_length: 12; clone_size: NA; d_call: NA; j_call: TRBJ2-7; v_call: TRBV29-1; cdr3_aa: CSVDRGVDEQYF; cdr3_nt: TGCAGCGTTGACAGGGGAGTAGACGAGCAGTACTTC
cdr3_length: 16; clone_size: NA; d_call: TRBD1; j_call: TRBJ2-3; v_call: TRBV11-2; cdr3_aa: CASSFQGEGGTDTQYF; cdr3_nt: TGTGCCAGCAGCTTTCAGGGGGAAGGGGGCACAGATACGCAGTATTTT
cdr3_length: 15; clone_size: NA; d_call: NA; j_call: TRBJ1-3; v_call: TRBV4-1; cdr3_aa: CASSPSGGRRNTIYF; cdr3_nt: TGCGCCAGCAGCCCGAGTGGGGGGAGGAGAAACACCATATATTTT
cdr3_length: 14; clone_size: NA; d_call: NA; j_call: TRBJ1-4; v_call: TRBV6-5; cdr3_aa: CASREGEGLEKLFF; cdr3_nt: TGTGCCAGCAGGGAGGGAGAAGGTTTGGAAAAACTGTTTTTT
cdr3_length: 18; clone_size: NA; d_call: NA; j_call: TRBJ2-7; v_call: TRBV6-6; cdr3_aa: CASSRLRAGHLSSYEQYF; cdr3_nt: TGTGCCAGCAGTCGGCTCCGAGCGGGACACCTTAGCTCCTACGAGCAGTACTTC
cdr3_length: 15; clone_size: NA; d_call: TRBD1; j_call: TRBJ1-1; v_call: TRBV19; cdr3_aa: CASSINPPGQYEAFF; cdr3_nt: TGTGCCAGTAGTATAAATCCTCCGGGACAGTATGAAGCTTTCTTT
cdr3_length: 15; clone_size: NA; d_call: TRBD2; j_call: TRBJ2-7; v_call: TRBV27; cdr3_aa: CASSFMTSGMGEQYF; cdr3_nt: TGTGCCAGCAGCTTCATGACTAGCGGGATGGGCGAGCAGTACTTC
cdr3_length: 15; clone_size: NA; d_call: NA; j_call: TRBJ2-7; v_call: TRBV3-1/TRBV3-2; cdr3_aa: CASSQDWAPESEQYF; cdr3_nt: TGTGCCAGCAGCCAAGATTGGGCCCCCGAGTCCGAGCAGTACTTC
cdr3_length: 17; clone_size: once; d_call: TRBD1; j_call: TRBJ2-7; v_call: TRBV13; cdr3_aa: CASSRTSSGTGKRGQYF; cdr3_nt: TGTGCCAGCAGCCGAACCTCCTCCGGGACAGGGAAAAGAGGACAGTACTTC
cdr3_length: 17; clone_size: NA; d_call: TRBD2; j_call: TRBJ2-1; v_call: TRBV11-3; cdr3_aa: CASSLHREGPENNEQFF; cdr3_nt: TGTGCCAGCAGCTTACATCGGGAGGGCCCTGAAAACAATGAGCAGTTCTTC
cdr3_length: 14; clone_size: NA; d_call: TRBD1; j_call: TRBJ2-4; v_call: TRBV10-3; cdr3_aa: CAISLGQQGAPQYF; cdr3_nt: TGTGCCATCAGTCTGGGCCAACAGGGGGCGCCCCAGTACTTC
cdr3_length: 18; clone_size: once; d_call: NA; j_call: TRBJ1-3; v_call: TRBV4-2; cdr3_aa: CASSQDTYRANSGNTIYF; cdr3_nt: TGTGCCAGCAGCCAAGATACCTACAGGGCTAACTCTGGAAACACCATATATTTT
cdr3_length: 16; clone_size: once; d_call: TRBD2; j_call: TRBJ2-7; v_call: TRBV9; cdr3_aa: CASSVGLAGGYYEQYF; cdr3_nt: TGTGCCAGCAGCGTAGGACTAGCGGGGGGCTACTACGAGCAGTACTTC
cdr3_length: 14; clone_size: NA; d_call: TRBD1; j_call: TRBJ1-5; v_call: TRBV18; cdr3_aa: CASSPDRGNQPQHF; cdr3_nt: TGTGCCAGCTCCCCCGACAGGGGGAATCAGCCCCAGCATTTT
cdr3_length: 16; clone_size: NA; d_call: TRBD2; j_call: TRBJ2-4; v_call: TRBV7-8; cdr3_aa: CASSLAGGEAKNIQYF; cdr3_nt: TGTGCCAGCAGCTTAGCCGGGGGGGAAGCCAAAAACATTCAGTACTTC
cdr3_length: 17; clone_size: NA; d_call: TRBD2; j_call: TRBJ2-7; v_call: TRBV11-2; cdr3_aa: CASSWTSGRAPLYEQYF; cdr3_nt: TGTGCCAGCAGCTGGACTAGCGGGAGGGCCCCTCTTTACGAGCAGTACTTC
cdr3_length: 14; clone_size: NA; d_call: TRBD1; j_call: TRBJ1-5; v_call: TRBV7-9; cdr3_aa: CASSFGTGHQPQHF; cdr3_nt: TGTGCCAGCAGCTTTGGGACAGGCCATCAGCCCCAGCATTTT
cdr3_length: 15; clone_size: NA; d_call: TRBD1; j_call: TRBJ1-2; v_call: TRBV4-1; cdr3_aa: CASSQLDRADYGYTF; cdr3_nt: TGCGCCAGCAGCCAATTGGACAGGGCCGACTATGGCTACACCTTC
cdr3_length: 18; clone_size: NA; d_call: TRBD2; j_call: TRBJ2-3; v_call: TRBV3-1/TRBV3-2; cdr3_aa: CASSRRIAGGPSTDTQYF; cdr3_nt: TGTGCCAGCAGCCGCCGGATAGCGGGAGGCCCTAGCACAGATACGCAGTATTTT
cdr3_length: 16; clone_size: NA; d_call: NA; j_call: TRBJ2-3; v_call: TRBV5-1; cdr3_aa: CASSFSWDTSTDTQYF; cdr3_nt: TGCGCCAGCAGCTTTTCTTGGGACACTAGCACAGATACGCAGTATTTT
cdr3_length: 15; clone_size: NA; d_call: TRBD1; j_call: TRBJ2-3; v_call: TRBV5-1; cdr3_aa: CASSLGDRRPDTQYF; cdr3_nt: TGCGCCAGCAGCTTGGGGGACAGGCGCCCAGATACGCAGTATTTT
cdr3_length: 14; clone_size: NA; d_call: TRBD1; j_call: TRBJ2-7; v_call: TRBV19; cdr3_aa: CASSRGTGSYEQYF; cdr3_nt: TGTGCCAGTAGTAGAGGGACAGGGTCCTACGAGCAGTACTTC
cdr3_length: 15; clone_size: NA; d_call: NA; j_call: TRBJ2-7; v_call: TRBV5-6; cdr3_aa: CASSLGLPGESEQYF; cdr3_nt: TGTGCCAGCAGCTTGGGACTTCCAGGGGAGTCCGAGCAGTACTTC
cdr3_length: 14; clone_size: NA; d_call: TRBD1; j_call: TRBJ1-1; v_call: TRBV5-1; cdr3_aa: CASSRDSQNTEAFF; cdr3_nt: TGCGCCAGCAGCCGGGACAGCCAGAACACTGAAGCTTTCTTT
cdr3_length: 13; clone_size: NA; d_call: NA; j_call: TRBJ2-3; v_call: TRBV5-1; cdr3_aa: CASSPGGPDTQYF; cdr3_nt: TGCGCCAGCAGCCCCGGGGGACCAGATACGCAGTATTTT
cdr3_length: 15; clone_size: few; d_call: NA; j_call: TRBJ2-3; v_call: TRBV5-6; cdr3_aa: CASSLLLRFTDTQYF; cdr3_nt: TGTGCCAGCAGCTTGTTGTTGCGGTTCACAGATACGCAGTATTTT
cdr3_length: 14; clone_size: NA; d_call: TRBD1; j_call: TRBJ2-7; v_call: TRBV6-5; cdr3_aa: CASRRQGASYEQYF; cdr3_nt: TGTGCCAGCAGAAGACAGGGGGCCTCCTACGAGCAGTACTTC
cdr3_length: 15; clone_size: NA; d_call: NA; j_call: TRBJ2-3; v_call: TRBV21-1; cdr3_aa: CASPRSAGNTDTQYF; cdr3_nt: TGTGCCAGCCCCAGATCGGCAGGGAACACAGATACGCAGTATTTT
cdr3_length: 14; clone_size: NA; d_call: NA; j_call: TRBJ1-1; v_call: TRBV19; cdr3_aa: CASSRRDRLTEAFF; cdr3_nt: TGTGCCAGTAGCCGGAGAGACAGGTTGACTGAAGCTTTCTTT
cdr3_length: 13; clone_size: NA; d_call: NA; j_call: TRBJ1-5; v_call: TRBV6-6; cdr3_aa: CASIYLEGQPQHF; cdr3_nt: TGTGCCAGCATCTATCTGGAGGGTCAGCCCCAGCATTTT
cdr3_length: 14; clone_size: NA; d_call: TRBD2; j_call: TRBJ2-1; v_call: TRBV4-2; cdr3_aa: CASSQGLAGVILFF; cdr3_nt: TGTGCCAGCAGCCAAGGACTAGCGGGAGTTATCCTGTTCTTC
cdr3_length: 13; clone_size: NA; d_call: NA; j_call: TRBJ1-1; v_call: TRBV30; cdr3_aa: CAWSRTGNTEAFF; cdr3_nt: TGTGCCTGGAGTCGGACTGGTAACACTGAAGCTTTCTTT
cdr3_length: 15; clone_size: NA; d_call: NA; j_call: TRBJ1-2; v_call: TRBV5-1; cdr3_aa: CASSLEGGRAYGYTF; cdr3_nt: TGCGCCAGCAGCCTGGAGGGGGGGCGAGCGTATGGCTACACCTTC
cdr3_length: 13; clone_size: NA; d_call: TRBD1; j_call: TRBJ2-3; v_call: TRBV15; cdr3_aa: CATRTGSTDTQYF; cdr3_nt: TGTGCCACCAGGACAGGGTCAACAGATACGCAGTATTTT
cdr3_length: 14; clone_size: NA; d_call: NA; j_call: TRBJ2-3; v_call: TRBV2; cdr3_aa: CASRDRPLTNTQYF; cdr3_nt: TGTGCCAGCAGAGATCGGCCGTTGACAAATACGCAGTATTTT
cdr3_length: 15; clone_size: NA; d_call: NA; j_call: TRBJ1-3; v_call: TRBV5-5; cdr3_aa: CASSPWGDSGNTIYF; cdr3_nt: TGTGCCAGCAGCCCTTGGGGGGACTCTGGAAACACCATATATTTT
cdr3_length: 18; clone_size: NA; d_call: TRBD2; j_call: TRBJ2-1; v_call: TRBV7-2; cdr3_aa: CASRRKPGLAGAGNEQFF; cdr3_nt: TGTGCCAGCAGACGTAAGCCGGGACTAGCGGGAGCTGGAAATGAGCAGTTCTTC
cdr3_length: 15; clone_size: NA; d_call: TRBD1; j_call: TRBJ2-5; v_call: TRBV27; cdr3_aa: CASSPGTGGSSTQYF; cdr3_nt: TGTGCCAGCAGTCCCGGGACAGGGGGTAGCTCAACCCAGTACTTC
cdr3_length: 13; clone_size: NA; d_call: NA; j_call: TRBJ2-2; v_call: TRBV6-5; cdr3_aa: CASRQGNTGELFF; cdr3_nt: TGTGCCAGCAGACAGGGGAACACCGGGGAGCTGTTTTTT
cdr3_length: 15; clone_size: NA; d_call: NA; j_call: TRBJ2-7; v_call: TRBV6-5; cdr3_aa: CASSYYPQGTYEQYF; cdr3_nt: TGTGCCAGCAGTTACTACCCACAGGGTACCTACGAGCAGTACTTC
cdr3_length: 15; clone_size: NA; d_call: TRBD1; j_call: TRBJ2-6; v_call: TRBV30; cdr3_aa: CAWSPSGTASNVLTF; cdr3_nt: TGTGCCTGGAGCCCTTCCGGGACAGCCTCCAACGTCCTGACTTTC
cdr3_length: 15; clone_size: NA; d_call: TRBD2; j_call: TRBJ2-5; v_call: TRBV5-1; cdr3_aa: CASSLAPGGPGTQYF; cdr3_nt: TGCGCCAGCAGCTTGGCCCCGGGAGGGCCCGGGACCCAGTACTTC
cdr3_length: 17; clone_size: NA; d_call: TRBD1; j_call: TRBJ1-5; v_call: TRBV24-1; cdr3_aa: CATSEGQGWSGNQPQHF; cdr3_nt: TGTGCCACCAGTGAAGGACAGGGTTGGAGTGGCAATCAGCCCCAGCATTTT
cdr3_length: 16; clone_size: NA; d_call: NA; j_call: TRBJ2-1; v_call: TRBV4-3; cdr3_aa: CASSQEWQVPYNEQFF; cdr3_nt: TGCGCCAGCAGCCAAGAATGGCAGGTGCCTTACAATGAGCAGTTCTTC